The 21 T cell receptor beta chains reported below all come from one sample, sequenced in a study of cytomegalovirus exposure and HLA in healthy donors. Use of 60 Vbeta and 13 Jbeta primers characterized the PCR. Libraries were prepared by immunoSEQ multiplex PCR; TCRdb keeps only in-frame clonotypes and omits some of them. The data hold approximately 100,000 clones, with 75% observed a single time. The sample taken for sequencing was PBMCs. These TCRs come from a woman aged 18-29 years in good health and CMV-seropositive.

The genes are TRBV5-1 and TRBJ2-5, with no clear D. The CDR3 covers 15 residues. Deletions cut 0 bases from V and 3 bases from J, with 12 bases between. Germline V CDR1 and CDR2: SGHRS, YFSETQ. Here the CDR3 reads CASSLAIGVKETQYF. In DNA, the CDR3 is TGCGCCAGCAGCTTGGCTATCGGAGTAAAAGAGACCCAGTACTTC.

The CDR3 DNA reads TGTGCCACTGGGGTAGCGGGAAGGGAGACCCAGTACTTC. Translated: CATGVAGRETQYF. The chain carries TRBV15 and TRBJ2-5; 8 bases are shared with TRBD2. Germline V gene data show CDR1 as LNHNV and CDR2 as YYDKDF (reference sequence). The CDR3 consists of 13 residues. V lost 9 bases, J lost 5 bases, and 8 bases stayed unmatched.

The rearrangement links TRBV5-1 to TRBJ1-1; D not certain. Looked up from germline, CDR1 is SGHRS and CDR2 is YFSETQ. V was shortened by 4 bases and J by 0 bases, with 10 bases between the two germline ends. This CDR3 comprises 14 residues. As DNA, the CDR3 is TGCGCCAGCAGCGGGAGTGGGGTGAACACTGAAGCTTTCTTT. Amino acids: CASSGSGVNTEAFF.

This rearrangement joins TRBV27 to TRBJ2-5, with 13 bases aligning to TRBD2. Germline trimming cut 8 bases from V and 2 bases from J; bases unmatched to any gene: 2. The CDR3 contains 14 residues. Germline V gives CDR1 MNHEY, CDR2 SMNVEV (reference sequence). This CDR3 reads CASAGLAGQETQYF. The DNA of the CDR3 is TGTGCCAGCGCGGGACTAGCGGGACAAGAGACCCAGTACTTC.

This sequence joins TRBV10-3 and TRBJ1-1; D is unresolved. The germline V and J ends were trimmed by 4 bases and 1 base, with 16 bases remaining between them. From germline, CDR1 is ENHRY and CDR2 SYGVKD. CDR3 length: 16 residues. CDR3 in amino acids: CAISVAVGRPNTEAFF. In nucleotides, the CDR3 is TGTGCCATCAGTGTTGCGGTTGGCAGACCGAACACTGAAGCTTTCTTT.

This clone turned up a few times. The chain recombines TRBV7-9 with TRBJ1-3, with a possible D match to TRBD1 (6 bases). V gave up 9 bases and J gave up 3 bases, with 12 bases separating them. This CDR3 is 13 amino acids long. The germline gives CDR1 SEHNR, CDR2 FQNEAQ (reference sequence). CDR3 DNA sequence: TGTGCCAGAAGCACAGGGAGTGGAAACACCATATATTTT. Protein: CARSTGSGNTIYF.

This chain links TRBV27 with TRBJ1-5, with 10 bases identical to TRBD1. V lost 5 bases to trimming and J lost 11 bases; unmatched junction nucleotides: 12. From germline, CDR1 is MNHEY and CDR2 SMNVEV (reference sequence). This CDR3 contains 15 residues. DNA for the CDR3: TGTGCCAGCAGTATGGACAGGGGGAGCGCGGGAGCCCAGCATTTT. Protein sequence: CASSMDRGSAGAQHF.

V usage is TRBV29-1 and J usage is TRBJ1-1; no definite D call. Between the trimmed V and J ends, which lost 4 bases and 0 bases, there was a span of 9 bases. CDR3 length: 13 residues. Per germline, CDR1 SQVTM and CDR2 ANQGSEA. The CDR3 nucleotides are TGCAGCGTTGGTTCCCTCCTGAACACTGAAGCTTTCTTT. Amino acid sequence: CSVGSLLNTEAFF.

This sequence joins TRBV9 and TRBJ2-7; D not resolved. Trimming took off 3 bases at V and 3 bases at J, with 13 bases between the two ends. In germline, CDR1 is SGDLS, CDR2 YYNGEE. This CDR3 contains 14 residues. CDR3 sequence reads: CASSAGHNGYEQYF. CDR3 coding DNA: TGTGCCAGCAGCGCTGGGCACAATGGCTACGAGCAGTACTTC.

This chain links TRBV5-1 with TRBJ1-1, with TRBD1 as a possible D gene (5 bases). Germline loops: CDR1 SGHRS, CDR2 YFSETQ. Trimming cost V 4 bases and J 0 bases, with 13 bases left between them. The CDR3 spans 15 residues. The CDR3 sequence: CASSTMDNLNTEAFF. The CDR3 DNA reads as TGCGCCAGCAGCACTATGGACAACTTGAACACTGAAGCTTTCTTT. The full variable domain, with the rest looked up from reference TRBV5-1 and TRBJ1-1, is KAGVTQTPRYLIKTRGQQVTLSCSPISGHRSVSWYQQTPGQGLQFLFEYFSETQRNKGNFPGRFSGRQFSNSRSEMNVSTLELGDSALYLCASSTMDNLNTEAFFGQGTRLTVV.

The chain couples TRBV10-3 to TRBJ2-7; a possible D gene is TRBD1 (5 bases). The CDR3 loop spans 14 amino acids. The germline gives CDR1 ENHRY, CDR2 SYGVKD. Trimming cost V 3 bases and J 4 bases, with 13 bases left between them. Written as DNA, the CDR3 is TGTGCCATCAGTGAAGGGCAGGGTGGGTACGAGCAGTACTTC. It is translated as CAISEGQGGYEQYF.

A few counts support this clone. The chain carries TRBV6-1 and TRBJ2-3; D may be TRBD2 (5 bases). CDR3 length equals 14 residues. Germline V gene data show CDR1 as MNHNS and CDR2 as SASEGT. The ends were cut back, 0 bases at V and 1 base at J, with 5 bases in the middle. CDR3 residues: CASSEAGGTDTQYF. CDR3 nucleotide sequence: TGTGCCAGCAGTGAAGCGGGAGGCACAGATACGCAGTATTTT.

This chain's CDR3 is CAWEPGQAANTGELFF. The CDR3, as DNA: TGTGCCTGGGAACCGGGACAGGCGGCGAACACCGGGGAGCTGTTTTTT. The chain carries TRBV30 and TRBJ2-2; 8 positions match TRBD1. CDR3 length: 16 residues. Germline assignment: CDR1 GTSNPN and CDR2 SVGIG (reference sequence). V lost 5 bases and J lost 0; bases outside the gene matches: 8.

The chain employs TRBV7-8 and TRBJ2-2; 7 positions match TRBD2. CDR3 length: 17 amino acids. Germline V gives CDR1 SGHVS, CDR2 FQNEAQ. V shed 1 base, J shed 6 bases, and the junction held 11 bases outside the gene matches. CDR3 DNA sequence: TGTGCCAGCAGCTTAGTGTCGGGAGGAGGTTTGGCCGGGGAGCTGTTTTTT. Translating gives CASSLVSGGGLAGELFF.

As DNA, the CDR3 is TGTGCCAGCAACCAGGGGTTTGAGCAGTTCTTC. Translating gives CASNQGFEQFF. This sequence joins TRBV6-5 and TRBJ2-1; TRBD1 is a possible D gene (6 bases). Germline-derived CDR1 and CDR2 are MNHEY and SVGAGI. The CDR3 has 11 amino acids. V was cut by 7 bases and J by 9 bases, with 10 bases left in between.

This clone was seen a handful of times. Other DNA sequences within the sample encode an identical CDR3. V gene TRBV6-5 combines with J gene TRBJ1-1; D gene uncertain. Trimming pared 2 bases from V and 4 bases from J, leaving 8 bases between. The CDR3 length is 13 residues. Germline-derived CDR1 and CDR2 are MNHEY and SVGAGI. This CDR3 reads CASSYSPLTEAFF. CDR3 nucleotides: TGTGCCAGCAGTTACAGCCCACTCACTGAAGCTTTCTTT.

This clone has a handful of counts. The J gene is TRBJ1-4, the V gene TRBV28, with a possible D match to TRBD1 (6 bases). The CDR3 loop spans 13 amino acids. V was pared by 6 bases and J by 12 bases, with 17 bases between. Per germline, CDR1 MDHEN and CDR2 SYDVKM. CDR3 sequence reads: CASSLLTGLQLFF. Here the CDR3 DNA reads TGTGCCAGCAGCCTACTAACAGGGTTGCAACTGTTTTTT.

The chain combines TRBV18 with TRBJ2-5, with a possible D match to TRBD2 (5 bases). Germline assignment: CDR1 KGHSH and CDR2 LQKENI. V was pared by 3 bases and J by 11 bases, with 16 bases between. The CDR3 runs to 13 residues. CDR3 protein: CASSPQHLREQYF. CDR3 in DNA: TGTGCCAGCTCACCTCAACACCTTAGGGAGCAGTACTTC. The variable domain in full, with the rest retrieved from reference TRBV18 and TRBJ2-5, is NAGVMQNPRHLVRRRGQEARLRCSPMKGHSHVYWYRQLPEEGLKFMVYLQKENIIDESGMPKERFSAEFPKEGPSILRIQQVVRGDSAAYFCASSPQHLREQYFGPGTRLLVL.

For this clone: Germline is not matched at one junction end, which may reflect a read error. The sample has other DNA sequences that encode this CDR3 too. The chain is built from TRBV10-3 and TRBJ2-2, with 12 bases identical to TRBD2. This CDR3 has 16 residues. CDR1 ENHRY and CDR2 SYGVKD come from the germline V gene. The CDR3 coding sequence is TGCGCCATCAGTGGCGGACTAGCGGGGTACACCGGGGAGCTGTTTTTT. Its translation is CAISGGLAGYTGELFF.

The genes are TRBV10-3 and TRBJ2-3; tentative D call: TRBD2 (6 bases). Germline V gene data show CDR1 as ENHRY and CDR2 as SYGVKD. The CDR3 is 16 amino acids. Trimming took off 3 bases at V and 6 bases at J, with 19 bases between the two ends. The CDR3 spells CAISEGGSGSSDTQYF. Written as DNA, the CDR3 is TGTGCCATCAGTGAAGGAGGGAGTGGGAGTAGCGATACGCAGTATTTT.

The J gene is TRBJ1-3, the V gene TRBV9, with D hard to call. Trimming shortened V by 0 bases and J by 4 bases, and 11 bases separated the two germline ends. From germline, CDR1 is SGDLS and CDR2 YYNGEE. This CDR3 comprises 15 residues. CDR3 region: CASSVEAGPGNTIYF. The CDR3 nucleotides read TGTGCCAGCAGCGTAGAGGCAGGCCCGGGAAACACCATATATTTT.